The 7 T cell receptor beta chains reported below all come from one sample, sequenced in a study of T cells in Graves' hyperthyroidism and ophthalmopathy. RNA transcripts gave rise to amplified TCR beta CDR3 regions. When the TCR CDR3 underwent first-round RT-PCR, the HTBI primer set was used. TCRdb ran MiXCR on the multiplex PCR reads and lists one entry per CDR3 protein. The sample holds 300,000 to 450,000 distinct CDR3 sequences, approximately 15% seen once. The sequencing sample was made of blood. The receptors shown here come from a woman aged 55-69 years with Graves' hyperthyroidism.

In this sample, this clonotype turned up many times. V usage is TRBV11-3 and J usage is TRBJ2-1; TRBD1 matches 9 bases. The CDR3 has 15 amino acids. CDR1 is SGHNT, CDR2 YENEEA, per germline. After removal of 5 bases from V and 3 bases from J, the junction contained 5 bases not matched to a gene. Written as DNA, the CDR3 is TGTGCCAGCAGCAGGGGACAGGGAGACTACAATGAGCAGTTCTTC. Translation gives CASSRGQGDYNEQFF.

This clonotype was seen only a few times. The chain employs TRBV24-1 and TRBJ1-2; D is perhaps TRBD1 (5 bases). Germline CDR1 and CDR2: KGHDR and SFDVKD. V shed 5 bases and J shed 3 bases, with 15 bases lying between them. The CDR3 length is 15 residues. The CDR3 sequence: CATSGSRGNDYGYTF. The CDR3 coding sequence is TGTGCCACCAGTGGGAGTCGGGGGAACGACTATGGCTACACCTTC.

This clonotype came up many times. The chain is built from TRBV11-3 and TRBJ2-7, with 10 positions matching TRBD2. The V segment lost 3 bases and the J segment 2 bases; nucleotides outside the gene matches: 4. Germline V gives CDR1 SGHNT, CDR2 YENEEA. This CDR3 contains 15 residues. The CDR3 loop is CASSLGLATTYEQYF. The CDR3 DNA sequence: TGTGCCAGCAGCTTGGGACTAGCGACCACCTACGAGCAGTACTTC.

This clonotype has at least ten counts. The CDR3 is CAGGRGSYNEQFF. In nucleotides, the CDR3 is TGTGCAGGGGGAAGGGGCTCCTACAATGAGCAGTTCTTC. The chain has TRBV18 and TRBJ2-1, with D perhaps matching TRBD1 (6 bases). The CDR3 is 13 amino acids. In germline, CDR1 is KGHSH, CDR2 LQKENI.

In this sample, this clonotype turned up a few times. The J gene is TRBJ1-3, the V gene TRBV15, with D perhaps TRBD1 (5 bases). V lost 0 bases, J lost 0 bases, and 15 bases lay in between. CDR3 size: 18 residues. The V gene's germline CDR1 is LNHNV and CDR2 YYDKDF (reference sequence). The CDR3 DNA sequence: TGTGCCACCAGCAGAGACAAAAGACAGCTTTCCTCTGGAAACACCATATATTTT. Translation: CATSRDKRQLSSGNTIYF.

V and J are TRBV5-1 and TRBJ1-2; TRBD1 aligns across 7 bases. Germline loops: CDR1 SGHRS, CDR2 YFSETQ. The CDR3 runs 14 residues. Losses at the gene ends were 4 bases for V and 2 bases for J; bases not matched to a gene: 5. The chain's CDR3 is CASSPGQPNYGYTF. The CDR3 nucleotides are TGCGCCAGCAGCCCGGGACAGCCCAACTATGGCTACACCTTC. Together with reference TRBV5-1 and TRBJ1-2, the CDR3 gives the full variable domain: KAGVTQTPRYLIKTRGQQVTLSCSPISGHRSVSWYQQTPGQGLQFLFEYFSETQRNKGNFPGRFSGRQFSNSRSEMNVSTLELGDSALYLCASSPGQPNYGYTFGSGTRLTVV.

This clonotype has ten or more counts. The chain couples TRBV29-1 to TRBJ2-1, with 12 bases identical to TRBD2. Germline V gene data show CDR1 as SQVTM and CDR2 as ANQGSEA. The CDR3 extends over 13 amino acids. After removal of 8 bases from V and 7 bases from J, the junction contained 6 bases not matched to a gene. CDR3 nucleotide sequence: TGCAGCACCAGACTAGCGGGAGTGAATGAGCAGTTCTTC. Encoded protein: CSTRLAGVNEQFF.